These 22 T cell receptor beta chains were all obtained from the same sample, sequenced in a study of blood T cell repertoires in COVID-19. Clones were sequenced by immunoSEQ multiplex PCR, and TCRdb holds only the in-frame ones, with some missing. The sample lists around 97,000 clones, over 75% occurring once. The sequenced material came from peripheral blood. Source of these receptors: a human donor in a cohort sampled during active or convalescent COVID-19.

This sequence joins TRBV5-1 and TRBJ2-2, with 7 bases lining up with TRBD2. Germline CDR1 reads SGHRS; CDR2 reads YFSETQ. V lost 0 bases and J lost 2; bases outside the gene matches: 7. This CDR3 has 17 residues. As DNA, the CDR3 is TGCGCCAGCAGCTTGGACCCGGGACTACCCAACACCGGGGAGCTGTTTTTT. Translation: CASSLDPGLPNTGELFF.

V gene TRBV10-3 combines with J gene TRBJ2-3; D is uncertain. Trimming cost V 3 bases and J 1 base, with 11 bases left between them. This CDR3 is built from 15 residues. Germline V gene sequence: CDR1 ENHRY, CDR2 SYGVKD. The CDR3: CAISDVQARTDTQYF. CDR3 nucleotides: TGTGCCATCAGTGACGTCCAGGCCCGCACAGATACGCAGTATTTT.

The chain uses TRBV6-5 and TRBJ2-7; maybe TRBD2 (5 bases). The CDR3 length is 14 residues. CDR1 is MNHEY and CDR2 is SVGAGI in the germline V gene. V was cut by 1 base and J by 2 bases, with 9 bases left in between. The CDR3 DNA follows: TGTGCCAGCAGTTACTTTTCGGAGGCCTACGAGCAGTACTTC. Its protein product is CASSYFSEAYEQYF.

The gene calls are TRBV7-3 and TRBJ2-1; D not certain. The CDR3 is made up of 13 amino acids. The V end was cut by 0 bases, the J end by 5 bases, with 5 bases between. Germline V CDR1 and CDR2: SGHTA, FQGTGA. CDR3 DNA sequence: TGTGCCAGCAGCTTAACTACAGACAATGAGCAGTTCTTC. As protein: CASSLTTDNEQFF.

This chain connects TRBV30 to TRBJ1-5, with 8 bases identical to TRBD1. The germline gives CDR1 GTSNPN, CDR2 SVGIG (reference sequence). The V segment lost 0 bases and the J segment 1 base; nucleotides outside the gene matches: 2. This CDR3 spans 15 amino acids. The CDR3 region is CAWSVQGVSNQPQHF. The CDR3 nucleotides read TGTGCCTGGAGTGTACAGGGGGTAAGCAATCAGCCCCAGCATTTT.

The rearrangement uses TRBV28 and TRBJ1-2; D is undetermined. Germline V gene lookup returns CDR1 MDHEN and CDR2 SYDVKM. V shed 4 bases and J shed 8 bases, with 5 bases lying between them. The CDR3 sequence is 10 residues long. The chain's CDR3 is CASSSQGYTF. The CDR3 nucleotides are TGTGCCAGCAGTTCGCAGGGCTACACCTTC.

The J gene is TRBJ1-2, the V gene TRBV4-3; 9 bases match TRBD1. The CDR3 contains 16 residues. The germline V gene encodes CDR1 LGHNA and CDR2 YSLEER. Trimming cost V 4 bases and J 4 bases; bases outside gene matches: 10. The CDR3 nucleotides are TGCGCCAGCAGCCCCCCGGGACAGGGAACCCTCTATGGCTACACCTTC. Translated: CASSPPGQGTLYGYTF.

The chain uses TRBV7-9 and TRBJ2-6, with 10 bases that match TRBD1. V gave up 5 bases and J gave up 3 bases; unmatched junction bases: 1. Germline V gene lookup returns CDR1 SEHNR and CDR2 FQNEAQ (reference sequence). CDR3 length equals 15 residues. CDR3 amino acids: CASSRTGGGANVLTF. DNA of the CDR3: TGTGCCAGCAGCCGGACAGGGGGTGGGGCCAACGTCCTGACTTTC.

V is TRBV3-1 (or the pseudogene TRBV3-2) and J is TRBJ1-3, with D possibly matching TRBD1 (5 bases). Germline V gene data show CDR1 as LGHDT and CDR2 as YNNKEL (reference sequence). This CDR3 has 16 amino acids. V was cut by 6 bases and J by 0 bases, with 15 bases left in between. CDR3 sequence reads: CASSPGLPYSGNTIYF. In DNA form, the CDR3 reads TGTGCCAGCAGTCCGGGACTTCCATACTCTGGAAACACCATATATTTT.

The chain uses TRBV7-2 and TRBJ1-2, with 8 bases lining up with TRBD1. Germline V lookup: CDR1 SGHTA, CDR2 FQGNSA. CDR3 length: 14 residues. The V segment lost 4 bases and the J segment 4 bases; nucleotides outside the gene matches: 5. CDR3 residues: CASSSGGTSYGYTF. CDR3 in DNA: TGTGCCAGCAGCTCAGGGGGCACAAGCTATGGCTACACCTTC.

V and J are TRBV30 and TRBJ1-1; perhaps TRBD1 as D (5 bases). Germline V lookup: CDR1 GTSNPN, CDR2 SVGIG (reference sequence). The CDR3 spans 13 residues. V lost 3 bases and J lost 1, with 9 bases in between. As DNA, the CDR3 is TGTGCCTGGAGGCGGGGACGGAACACTGAAGCTTTCTTT. Translation: CAWRRGRNTEAFF.

V and J are TRBV4-1 and TRBJ1-5; 10 bases are shared with TRBD1. The germline V gene encodes CDR1 MGHRA and CDR2 YSYEKL. CDR3 size: 16 residues. The V and J ends lost 3 bases and 7 bases, in that order; junction bases with no gene match: 9. The CDR3 nucleotides read TGCGCCAGCAGCCAGGAGACAGGGGGCTTCGAGCAGCCCCAGCATTTT. It yields the protein CASSQETGGFEQPQHF.

This clone was observed a few times. The chain couples TRBV11-3 to TRBJ2-1; D is possibly TRBD1 (6 bases). The V gene's germline CDR1 is SGHNT and CDR2 YENEEA. Between the trimmed V and J ends, which lost 3 bases and 9 bases, there was a span of 15 bases. CDR3 length equals 14 residues. The CDR3 sequence is CASSFIQGSSEQFF. CDR3 sequence (DNA): TGTGCCAGCAGCTTCATACAGGGAAGTAGTGAGCAGTTCTTC.

This clone was seen a handful of times. V is TRBV9 and J is TRBJ1-2; the D gene is possibly TRBD1 (5 bases). Germline CDR1 is SGDLS and CDR2 is YYNGEE. The CDR3 consists of 14 residues. V was trimmed by 4 bases and J by 4 bases, leaving 14 bases between them. In DNA form, the CDR3 reads TGTGCCAGCAGCACGAGTGGGGGGAGCTATGGCTACACCTTC. Its translation is CASSTSGGSYGYTF.

This chain uses TRBV30 with TRBJ1-4, with 12 bases that match TRBD1. This CDR3 contains 16 residues. Trimming at V came to 3 bases and at J to 8 bases, leaving 10 bases not matched to a gene. Germline V gives CDR1 GTSNPN, CDR2 SVGIG (reference sequence). The chain's CDR3 is CAWSSGTGGGYEKLFF. The DNA of the CDR3 is TGTGCCTGGAGCTCCGGGACAGGGGGCGGGTACGAAAAACTGTTTTTT.

This sequence joins TRBV28 and TRBJ2-1; tentative D call: TRBD2 (6 bases). The CDR3 loop spans 14 amino acids. Deletions cut 6 bases from V and 2 bases from J, with 11 bases between. Per germline, CDR1 MDHEN and CDR2 SYDVKM. CDR3 sequence: CASRRLGPYNEQFF. As DNA, the CDR3 is TGTGCCAGCAGGAGACTAGGACCCTACAATGAGCAGTTCTTC.

This clone was seen only a few times. The chain links TRBV7-2 to TRBJ1-2; D gene ambiguous. The CDR3 has 15 amino acids. Germline V gene lookup returns CDR1 SGHTA and CDR2 FQGNSA. Trimming stripped 5 bases from V and 0 bases from J, with 13 bases between. The CDR3 reads CASSPGGTANYGYTF. CDR3 coding DNA: TGTGCCAGCAGCCCCGGCGGCACCGCTAACTATGGCTACACCTTC.

The chain joins TRBV10-3 to TRBJ1-5; the D is unclear. V was clipped by 6 bases and J by 4 bases, with 7 bases between them. The V gene's germline CDR1 is ENHRY and CDR2 SYGVKD. CDR3 size: 12 residues. The CDR3 is CAIRGENQPQHF. CDR3 in DNA: TGTGCCATCAGGGGAGAAAATCAGCCCCAGCATTTT.

The chain has TRBV14 and TRBJ1-2, with 9 positions matching TRBD1. After removal of 4 bases from V and 7 bases from J, the junction contained 7 bases not matched to a gene. In germline, CDR1 is SGHDN, CDR2 FVKESK. CDR3 length equals 14 residues. The CDR3 here is CASSLTGGNFGYTF. The CDR3 DNA follows: TGTGCCAGCAGCCTGACAGGGGGAAATTTTGGCTACACCTTC.

The chain employs TRBV5-1 and TRBJ1-6, with a possible D match to TRBD1 (6 bases). CDR1 is SGHRS and CDR2 is YFSETQ in the germline V gene. The CDR3 has 20 residues. The ends were cut back, 4 bases at V and 0 bases at J, with 23 bases in the middle. CDR3 region: CASSPRGHLTGSSYNSPLHF. DNA for the CDR3: TGCGCCAGCAGCCCACGGGGACACCTCACTGGGAGCTCCTATAATTCACCCCTCCACTTT. Using reference TRBV5-1 and TRBJ1-6 for the parts outside the CDR3, the full variable domain is KAGVTQTPRYLIKTRGQQVTLSCSPISGHRSVSWYQQTPGQGLQFLFEYFSETQRNKGNFPGRFSGRQFSNSRSEMNVSTLELGDSALYLCASSPRGHLTGSSYNSPLHFGNGTRLTVT.

V is TRBV7-9 and J is TRBJ2-6; maybe TRBD1 (5 bases). Trimming stripped 7 bases from V and 4 bases from J, with 17 bases between. The CDR3 runs to 16 residues. The germline gives CDR1 SEHNR, CDR2 FQNEAQ (reference sequence). The CDR3 coding sequence is TGTGCCAGCATTCCAGGGCCTCCTTCCGGGGCCAACGTCCTGACTTTC. Residues: CASIPGPPSGANVLTF. The whole variable domain, filled in from reference TRBV7-9 and TRBJ2-6, reads DTGVSQNPRHKITKRGQNVTFRCDPISEHNRLYWYRQTLGQGPEFLTYFQNEAQLEKSRLLSDRFSAERPKGSFSTLEIQRTEQGDSAMYLCASIPGPPSGANVLTFGAGSRLTVL.

This clone was detected a few times. J is TRBJ2-7 and V is TRBV24-1, with 8 bases lining up with TRBD1. V was pared by 6 bases and J by 1 base, with 1 base of the junction left unmatched. Germline CDR1 is KGHDR and CDR2 is SFDVKD. The CDR3 is 13 residues long. The CDR3 DNA is TGTGCCACCAGTACAGGGGGATCCTACGAGCAGTACTTC. This encodes CATSTGGSYEQYF.